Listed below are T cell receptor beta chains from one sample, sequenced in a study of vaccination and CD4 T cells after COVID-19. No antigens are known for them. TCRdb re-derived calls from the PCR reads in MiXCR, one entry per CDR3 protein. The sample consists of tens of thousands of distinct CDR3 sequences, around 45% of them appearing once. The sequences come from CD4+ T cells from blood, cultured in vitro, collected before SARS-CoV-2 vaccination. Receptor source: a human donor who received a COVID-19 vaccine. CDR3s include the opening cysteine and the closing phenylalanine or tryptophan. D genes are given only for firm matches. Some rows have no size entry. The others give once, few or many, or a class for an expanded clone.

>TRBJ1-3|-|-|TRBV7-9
CASSFGDMGRNTIYF
TGTGCCAGCAGCTTCGGGGACATGGGAAGAAACACCATATATTTT
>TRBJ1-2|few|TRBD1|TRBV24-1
CATSGQGAGGYTF
TGTGCCACCAGTGGGCAGGGGGCGGGTGGCTACACCTTC
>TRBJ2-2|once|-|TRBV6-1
CASDHVNTGELFF
TGTGCCAGCGATCACGTGAACACCGGGGAGCTGTTTTTT
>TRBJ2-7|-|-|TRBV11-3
CASSLDTLREQYF
TGTGCCAGCAGCTTAGACACTTTGCGCGAGCAGTACTTC
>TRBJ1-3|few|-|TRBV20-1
CSAERTLAGNTIYF
TGCAGTGCCGAAAGGACGCTGGCTGGAAACACCATATATTTT
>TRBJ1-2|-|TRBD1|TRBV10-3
CATSFETGVNYGYTF
TGTGCCACCTCGTTCGAGACAGGGGTCAACTATGGCTACACCTTC
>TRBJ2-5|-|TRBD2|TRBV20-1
CSAGLAGGGLETQYF
TGCAGTGCTGGACTAGCGGGGGGCGGGTTGGAGACCCAGTACTTC
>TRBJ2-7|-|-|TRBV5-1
CASSISPFYEQYF
TGCGCCAGCAGCATTTCGCCTTTCTACGAGCAGTACTTC
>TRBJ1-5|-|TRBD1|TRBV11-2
CASSATGGYNQPQHF
TGTGCCAGCAGCGCAACAGGGGGTTACAATCAGCCCCAGCATTTT
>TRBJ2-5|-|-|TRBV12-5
CASGLNQETQYF
TGTGCTAGTGGTTTGAACCAAGAGACCCAGTACTTC
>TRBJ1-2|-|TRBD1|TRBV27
CASSPHQRTGVGYTF
TGTGCCAGCAGTCCTCACCAAAGGACAGGGGTTGGCTACACCTTC
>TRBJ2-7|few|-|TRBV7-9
CASSSDGSYEQYF
TGTGCCAGCAGCTCGGACGGTTCCTACGAGCAGTACTTC
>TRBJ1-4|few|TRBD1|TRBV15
CATSTGEGAATNEKLFF
TGTGCCACCAGCACAGGCGAGGGGGCCGCGACTAATGAAAAACTGTTTTTT
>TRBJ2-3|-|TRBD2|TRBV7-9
CASSRSASGVRDTQYF
TGTGCCAGCAGCAGATCCGCTAGCGGGGTCCGGGATACGCAGTATTTT
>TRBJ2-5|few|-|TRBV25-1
CASSESYKGLETQYF
TGTGCCAGCAGTGAATCCTACAAGGGATTGGAGACCCAGTACTTC
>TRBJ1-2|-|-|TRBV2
CASRGVKTNYGYTF
TGTGCCAGCAGAGGGGTAAAAACTAACTATGGCTACACCTTC
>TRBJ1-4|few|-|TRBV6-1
CASSDPYNEKLFF
TGTGCCAGCAGTGACCCGTATAATGAAAAACTGTTTTTT
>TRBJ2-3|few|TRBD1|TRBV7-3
CASSLDRGFTDTQYF
TGTGCCAGCAGCTTGGACAGGGGATTCACAGATACGCAGTATTTT
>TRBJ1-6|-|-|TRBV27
CASSLSSSTGANSPLHF
TGTGCCAGCAGTTTATCCTCTTCCACGGGGGCGAATTCACCCCTCCACTTT
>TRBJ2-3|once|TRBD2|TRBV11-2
CASSLAGMTSGGPTDTQYF
TGTGCCAGCAGCTTAGCCGGAATGACTAGCGGGGGTCCCACAGATACGCAGTATTTT
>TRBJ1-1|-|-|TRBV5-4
CASSLRGVNTEAFF
TGTGCCAGCAGCTTGAGGGGAGTGAACACTGAAGCTTTCTTT
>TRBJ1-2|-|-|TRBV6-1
CASTLVLDVNYGYTF
TGTGCCAGCACACTCGTGCTCGACGTTAACTATGGCTACACCTTC
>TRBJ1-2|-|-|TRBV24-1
CATSNQGDPSNYGYTF
TGTGCCACCAGTAATCAAGGGGACCCTTCTAACTATGGCTACACCTTC
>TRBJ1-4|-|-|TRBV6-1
CASSELGGTNEKLFF
TGTGCCAGCAGTGAACTCGGGGGAACTAATGAAAAACTGTTTTTT
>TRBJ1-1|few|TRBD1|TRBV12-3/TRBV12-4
CASRSQGANEAFF
TGTGCCAGCAGGTCACAGGGGGCAAATGAAGCTTTCTTT
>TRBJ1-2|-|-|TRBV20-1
CSAKGTQDNYGYTF
TGCAGTGCTAAGGGGACACAAGATAACTATGGCTACACCTTC
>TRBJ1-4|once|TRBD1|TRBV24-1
CATSDARTGSNEKLFF
TGTGCCACCAGTGACGCCCGGACAGGGAGTAATGAAAAACTGTTTTTT
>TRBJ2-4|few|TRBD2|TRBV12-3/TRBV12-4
CASSPASGGNIQYF
TGTGCCAGCAGTCCGGCTAGCGGGGGGAACATTCAGTACTTC
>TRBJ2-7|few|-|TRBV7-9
CASSFTTDLSSYEQYF
TGTGCCAGCAGCTTCACGACAGACTTGAGCTCCTACGAGCAGTACTTC
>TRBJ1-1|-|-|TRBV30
CAWRPFGRGTEAFF
TGTGCCTGGAGGCCTTTCGGCCGAGGGACTGAAGCTTTCTTT
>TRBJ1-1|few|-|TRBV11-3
CASSFFGDTEAFF
TGTGCCAGCAGCTTTTTTGGGGACACTGAAGCTTTCTTT
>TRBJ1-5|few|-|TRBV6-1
CASSEGGGRDQPQHF
TGTGCCAGCAGTGAAGGGGGGGGCCGAGATCAGCCCCAGCATTTT
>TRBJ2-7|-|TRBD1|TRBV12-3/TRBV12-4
CASSPGTGPYEQYF
TGTGCCAGCAGCCCCGGGACAGGCCCCTACGAGCAGTACTTC
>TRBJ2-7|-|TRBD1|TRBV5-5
CASSLGPGGSYEQYF
TGTGCCAGCAGCTTAGGTCCAGGGGGCTCCTACGAGCAGTACTTC
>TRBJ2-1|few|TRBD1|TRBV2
CASSEATGGQQFF
TGTGCCAGCAGTGAAGCAACAGGGGGGCAGCAGTTCTTC
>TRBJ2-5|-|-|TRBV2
CASSEADQETQYF
TGTGCCAGCAGTGAAGCCGATCAAGAGACCCAGTACTTC
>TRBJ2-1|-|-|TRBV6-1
CASSPGGRNNEQFF
TGTGCCAGCAGCCCAGGAGGCAGAAACAATGAGCAGTTCTTC
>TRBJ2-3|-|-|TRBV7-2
CASSLAGRGPNQYF
TGTGCCAGCAGCTTAGCGGGGCGGGGTCCTAACCAGTATTTT
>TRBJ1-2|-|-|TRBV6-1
CASRDRTNYGYTF
TGTGCCAGCAGGGACAGAACTAACTATGGCTACACCTTC
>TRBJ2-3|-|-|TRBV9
CASSVGLGADTQYF
TGTGCCAGCAGCGTAGGGTTAGGGGCCGATACGCAGTATTTT
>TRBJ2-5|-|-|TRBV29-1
CSVEPSRETQYF
TGCAGCGTTGAGCCTAGTCGCGAGACCCAGTACTTC
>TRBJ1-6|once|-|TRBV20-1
CSALQGLDPNSPLHF
TGCAGTGCTTTACAGGGTTTAGATCCCAATTCACCCCTCCACTTT
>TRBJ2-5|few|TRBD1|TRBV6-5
CASSYSGQETGVGQETQYF
TGTGCCAGCAGTTACTCGGGGCAAGAGACAGGGGTCGGCCAAGAGACCCAGTACTTC
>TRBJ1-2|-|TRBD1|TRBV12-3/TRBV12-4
CASTHRDRANYGYTF
TGTGCCAGCACTCATAGGGACAGGGCTAACTATGGCTACACCTTC
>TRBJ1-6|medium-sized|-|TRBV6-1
CASLESNNSPLHF
TGTGCCAGCCTCGAATCCAATAATTCACCCCTCCACTTT
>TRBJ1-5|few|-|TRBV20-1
CSAGGQGNQPQHF
TGCAGTGCAGGGGGGCAGGGTAATCAGCCCCAGCATTTT
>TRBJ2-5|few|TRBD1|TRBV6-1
CATGGTGEETQYF
TGTGCCACGGGAGGGACAGGGGAAGAGACCCAGTACTTC
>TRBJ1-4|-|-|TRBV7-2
CASSAIEEKLFF
TGTGCCAGCAGCGCCATAGAGGAAAAACTGTTTTTT
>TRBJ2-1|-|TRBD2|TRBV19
CASSDRAGGDPNEQFF
TGTGCCAGTAGTGATCGAGCGGGGGGGGACCCCAATGAGCAGTTCTTC
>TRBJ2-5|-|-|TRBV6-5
CASSSNRDPGETQYF
TGTGCCAGCAGTTCAAATAGGGATCCAGGAGAGACCCAGTACTTC
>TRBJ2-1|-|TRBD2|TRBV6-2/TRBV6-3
CASSYRSGGSYNEQFF
TGTGCCAGCAGTTACCGTAGCGGGGGCTCCTACAATGAGCAGTTCTTC
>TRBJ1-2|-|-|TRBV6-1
CASKRGRGANYGYTF
TGTGCCAGCAAGAGGGGCAGGGGAGCTAACTATGGCTACACCTTC
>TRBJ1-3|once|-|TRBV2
CASSRVRVISGNTIYF
TGTGCCAGCAGTAGGGTTAGGGTTATCTCTGGAAACACCATATATTTT
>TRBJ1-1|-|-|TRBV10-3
CAISAGEAGRRAAFF
TGTGCCATCAGTGCAGGGGAGGCGGGGCGTCGGGCGGCTTTCTTT
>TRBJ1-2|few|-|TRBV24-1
CATSEGRGMRMGGYTF
TGTGCCACCAGTGAGGGCAGGGGAATGAGGATGGGTGGCTACACCTTC
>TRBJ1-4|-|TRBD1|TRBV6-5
CASSYPSGGRTNEKLFF
TGTGCCAGCAGTTACCCGTCAGGGGGCAGGACTAATGAAAAACTGTTTTTT
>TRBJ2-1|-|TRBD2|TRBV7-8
CASSSIGGGRYNEQFF
TGTGCCAGCAGCTCGATCGGGGGGGGGAGATACAATGAGCAGTTCTTC
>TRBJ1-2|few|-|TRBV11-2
CASRTDSYDGYTF
TGTGCCAGCAGGACTGACAGTTACGATGGCTACACCTTC